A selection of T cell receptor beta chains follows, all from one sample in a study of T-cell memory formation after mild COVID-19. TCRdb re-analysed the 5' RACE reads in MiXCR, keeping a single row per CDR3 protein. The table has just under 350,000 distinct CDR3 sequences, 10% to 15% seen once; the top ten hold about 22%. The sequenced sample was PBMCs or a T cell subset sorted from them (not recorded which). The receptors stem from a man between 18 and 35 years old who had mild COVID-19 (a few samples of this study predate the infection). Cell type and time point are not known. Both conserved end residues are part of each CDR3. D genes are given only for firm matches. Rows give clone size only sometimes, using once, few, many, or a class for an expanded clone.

CASSERNNEQFF | TGTGCCAGCAGCGAGCGGAACAATGAGCAGTTCTTC | TRBJ2-1 | . | TRBV6-5 | .
CASSLLAGGAETQYF | TGTGCCAGCAGCCTACTAGCGGGGGGCGCAGAGACCCAGTACTTC | TRBJ2-5 | TRBD2 | TRBV12-3/TRBV12-4 | .
CASSYMAYEKLFF | TGTGCCAGCAGTTACATGGCATATGAAAAACTGTTTTTT | TRBJ1-4 | . | TRBV6-6 | .
CASSLVQGGYTF | TGTGCCAGCAGCTTAGTACAGGGTGGCTACACCTTC | TRBJ1-2 | . | TRBV7-9 | few
CATSRETGALTGELFF | TGTGCCACCAGCAGGGAAACAGGGGCCCTCACCGGGGAGCTGTTTTTT | TRBJ2-2 | TRBD1 | TRBV15 | few
CASIRRVAGAEAFF | TGTGCCAGCATTAGACGGGTAGCAGGGGCTGAAGCTTTCTTT | TRBJ1-1 | . | TRBV28 | few
CASSLGSGGNQPQHF | TGTGCCAGCAGTTTAGGGTCGGGTGGCAATCAGCCCCAGCATTTT | TRBJ1-5 | . | TRBV12-3/TRBV12-4 | few
CASSLARGQANYGYTF | TGTGCCAGCAGTTTAGCCCGCGGACAAGCAAACTATGGCTACACCTTC | TRBJ1-2 | . | TRBV12-3/TRBV12-4 | many
CSVERTGGGEQYF | TGCAGCGTTGAAAGGACAGGGGGCGGAGAGCAGTACTTC | TRBJ2-7 | TRBD1 | TRBV29-1 | .
CASSFGRLNEKLFF | TGTGCCAGCAGCTTCGGGAGACTTAATGAAAAACTGTTTTTT | TRBJ1-4 | . | TRBV7-2 | .
CASSFDDLGEQYF | TGTGCCAGCAGTTTCGACGATCTGGGGGAGCAGTACTTC | TRBJ2-7 | . | TRBV28 | .
CASSYWGTNEAFF | TGTGCCAGTAGTTATTGGGGGACGAATGAAGCTTTCTTT | TRBJ1-1 | . | TRBV19 | once
CASSEGVGGYTF | TGTGCCAGCAGTGAAGGGGTGGGCGGCTACACCTTC | TRBJ1-2 | . | TRBV25-1 | .
CASRYTAQETQYF | TGTGCCAGCAGGTATACAGCCCAAGAGACCCAGTACTTC | TRBJ2-5 | . | TRBV12-3/TRBV12-4 | few
CATSPGDRDYGYTF | TGTGCCACCAGCCCTGGGGACAGGGACTATGGCTACACCTTC | TRBJ1-2 | TRBD1 | TRBV24-1 | few
CSARESSGNYGYTF | TGCAGTGCTAGAGAATCGTCTGGGAACTATGGCTACACCTTC | TRBJ1-2 | . | TRBV20-1 | .
CASRPGTSLWGETQYF | TGTGCCAGCAGGCCGGGGACTAGCCTATGGGGGGAGACCCAGTACTTC | TRBJ2-5 | TRBD2 | TRBV6-5 | .
CSSGLRGYTF | TGCAGCTCCGGGTTACGCGGCTACACCTTC | TRBJ1-2 | . | TRBV29-1 | .
CASSVVGGVNNEQFF | TGTGCCAGCAGCGTAGTTGGGGGCGTAAACAATGAGCAGTTCTTC | TRBJ2-1 | . | TRBV9 | few
CASSLWSDEKLFF | TGCGCCAGCAGCTTGTGGTCAGATGAAAAACTGTTTTTT | TRBJ1-4 | . | TRBV5-1 | .
CASSLRGGNQPQHF | TGCGCCAGCAGTCTAAGGGGAGGCAATCAGCCCCAGCATTTT | TRBJ1-5 | . | TRBV5-1 | many
CASSIGAAAGELFF | TGTGCCAGTAGTATAGGGGCAGCCGCCGGGGAGCTGTTTTTT | TRBJ2-2 | . | TRBV19 | few
CASSLSGASNQPQHF | TGCGCCAGCAGCTTGTCAGGGGCTAGCAATCAGCCCCAGCATTTT | TRBJ1-5 | . | TRBV5-1 | many
CASSPAGTGGRDTQYF | TGTGCCAGCAGTCCCGCTGGGACAGGGGGCAGAGATACGCAGTATTTT | TRBJ2-3 | TRBD1 | TRBV12-3/TRBV12-4 | few
CASSRKGTGDYEQYF | TGTGCCAGCAGCCGAAAGGGGACAGGGGACTACGAGCAGTACTTC | TRBJ2-7 | TRBD1 | TRBV5-4 | few
CASSYFRGVTYEQYF | TGTGCCAGCAGTTACTTCAGGGGGGTAACCTACGAGCAGTACTTC | TRBJ2-7 | . | TRBV6-5 | .